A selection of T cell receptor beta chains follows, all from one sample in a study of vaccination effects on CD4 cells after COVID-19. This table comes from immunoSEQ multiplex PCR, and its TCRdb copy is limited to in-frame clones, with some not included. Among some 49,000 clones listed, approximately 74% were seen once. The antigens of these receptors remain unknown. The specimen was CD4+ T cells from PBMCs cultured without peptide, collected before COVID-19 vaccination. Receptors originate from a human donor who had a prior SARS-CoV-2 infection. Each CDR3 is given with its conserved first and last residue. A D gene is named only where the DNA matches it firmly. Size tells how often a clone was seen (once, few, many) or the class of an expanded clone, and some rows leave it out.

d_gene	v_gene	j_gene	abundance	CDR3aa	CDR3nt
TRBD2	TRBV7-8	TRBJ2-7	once	CASSAGLAGVWEQYF	TGTGCCAGCAGCGCGGGACTAGCGGGAGTATGGGAGCAGTACTTC
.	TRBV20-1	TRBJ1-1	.	CSASRALNTEAFF	TGCAGTGCTAGTCGTGCGTTGAACACTGAAGCTTTCTTT
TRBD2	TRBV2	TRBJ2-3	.	CASRTPFSGGADTQYF	TGTGCCAGCAGGACTCCCTTTAGCGGGGGAGCAGATACGCAGTATTTT
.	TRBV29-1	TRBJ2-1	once	CSGTRSGLSPNEQFF	TGCAGCGGGACAAGAAGCGGGCTATCACCCAATGAGCAGTTCTTC
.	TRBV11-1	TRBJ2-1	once	CASSLALVGWSNEQFF	TGTGCCAGCAGCTTAGCCCTCGTGGGGTGGAGTAACGAGCAGTTCTTC
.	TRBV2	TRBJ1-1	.	CASRENTEAFF	TGTGCCAGCAGAGAGAACACTGAAGCTTTCTTT
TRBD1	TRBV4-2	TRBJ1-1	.	CASSLPGTGGMSFF	TGTGCCAGCTCCCTTCCCGGGACAGGGGGCATGTCTTTCTTT
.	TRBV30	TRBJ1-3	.	CAWKRRGSSSGNTIYF	TGTGCCTGGAAGCGACGGGGCTCGTCCTCTGGAAACACCATATATTTT
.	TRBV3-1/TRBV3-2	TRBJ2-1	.	CASSHETRLFNEQFF	TGTGCCAGCAGCCACGAGACTAGGTTGTTCAATGAGCAGTTCTTC
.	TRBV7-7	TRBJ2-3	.	CASSNVGGDTQYF	TGTGCTAGCAGCAACGTGGGGGGAGATACGCAGTATTTT
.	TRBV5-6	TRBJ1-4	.	CASTSVRDGGEKLFF	TGTGCCAGCACCTCTGTTCGGGACGGGGGTGAAAAACTGTTTTTT
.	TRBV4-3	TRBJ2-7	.	CASSQGWRQAYEQYF	TGCGCCAGCAGCCAAGGGTGGCGGCAAGCCTACGAGCAGTACTTC
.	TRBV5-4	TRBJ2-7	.	CASSLRPGHDVEQYF	TGTGCCAGCAGCTTAAGGCCAGGCCACGATGTGGAGCAGTACTTC
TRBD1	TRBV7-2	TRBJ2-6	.	CASSSVGQEYSGANVLTF	TGTGCCAGCAGCTCAGTGGGACAGGAATACTCTGGGGCCAACGTCCTGACTTTC
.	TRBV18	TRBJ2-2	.	CASSPGLLSGELFF	TGTGCCAGCTCACCCGGACTCTTATCCGGGGAGCTGTTTTTT